A selection of T cell receptor beta chains follows, all from one sample in a study of OX40 agonist ivuxolimab in advanced cancers. This table comes from immunoSEQ multiplex PCR, and its TCRdb copy is limited to in-frame clones, with some not included. The profile shows roughly 10,000 clones, about 88% of them singletons. The sequences come from CD4+ or CD8+ T cells sorted from blood, collected in a trial of the OX40 agonist ivuxolimab. All receptors come from an adult with an advanced solid tumor such as melanoma, head and neck, liver or kidney cancer. CDR3s include the opening cysteine and the closing phenylalanine or tryptophan. Only part of the rows carry a size: once, few, many, or a class if the clone is expanded.

TRBJ2-3,NA,TRBV5-1,CASSLRRNTDTQYF
TRBJ1-5,NA,TRBV28,CASSPPRGGGNQPQHF
TRBJ2-2,NA,TRBV4-2,CASSQERGGAGELFF
TRBJ2-7,once,TRBV4-2,CASSYLIGGDSSYEQYF
TRBJ1-3,NA,TRBV6-5,CASSYSMESSGNTIYF
TRBJ2-1,NA,TRBV9,CASSGQGARQFF
TRBJ2-7,NA,TRBV2,CASRRRQRSYEQYF
TRBJ2-7,NA,TRBV10-1,CASSESALNNEQYF
TRBJ1-4,few,TRBV4-1,CASSQERGVFNEKLFF
TRBJ1-2,NA,TRBV7-4,CASSSDRGYGYTF
TRBJ2-7,once,TRBV28,CASRQDRGEQYF
TRBJ2-2,few,TRBV5-1,CASSLLHVRGANTGELFF
TRBJ1-2,NA,TRBV9,CASSPRKGQNYGYTF
TRBJ2-7,NA,TRBV21-1,CASSNGTSSPYEQYF
TRBJ2-6,NA,TRBV27,CASSFLGSSGANVLTF
TRBJ2-2,once,TRBV15,CATSRDGRSGNTGELFF
TRBJ2-1,NA,TRBV7-9,CASSLAEVAGGFEQFF
TRBJ2-3,NA,TRBV4-2,CASSQADEWWTDTQYF
TRBJ1-6,NA,TRBV7-6,CASSSTLGPNSPLHF
TRBJ2-7,NA,TRBV27,CASSLVYPPYEQYF
TRBJ2-7,NA,TRBV2,CASRAGTSGGYEQYF
TRBJ1-1,NA,TRBV29-1,CSVPGPRREAFF
TRBJ2-7,NA,TRBV7-2,CASSLGRTGGLVEQYF
TRBJ2-1,NA,TRBV13,CASSVSGGRNEQFF
TRBJ2-3,NA,TRBV4-2,CASSQEPRSTDTQYF
TRBJ1-3,NA,TRBV6-1,CASSVENYSGNTIYF
TRBJ2-5,few,TRBV11-3,CASSVNGQLLETQYF
TRBJ2-4,NA,TRBV6-1,CASTDQGLAKNIQYF
TRBJ2-3,NA,TRBV29-1,CSAQRGQSTDTQYF